This is a list of T cell receptor beta chains from one sample in a study of cytomegalovirus exposure and HLA in healthy donors. Here immunoSEQ multiplex PCR was the method, and the copy in TCRdb shows in-frame clones only, minus some. The repertoire holds more than 140,000 clones, about three quarters seen once, with around 1.5% in the top ten. Input material: PBMCs. The receptors come from a female donor in good health and CMV-seronegative. Each CDR3 is given with its conserved first and last residue. Fields, in order: D gene, clone size, J gene, V gene, CDR3 DNA, CDR3 protein. A D gene is named only where the DNA matches it firmly. A row's size may be missing; if present it is once, few, many or a size class.

>TRBD1|-|TRBJ1-4|TRBV5-1
TGCGCCAGCAGCCTGGACAGGGTCAATGAAAAACTGTTTTTT
CASSLDRVNEKLFF
>TRBD1|-|TRBJ2-7|TRBV2
TGTGCCAGCAGCGGCCGGGACAGAGCCTACGAGCAGTACTTC
CASSGRDRAYEQYF
>TRBD1|-|TRBJ1-6|TRBV27
TGTGCCAGCAGTCCCGGGACAGCTTACAATTCACCCCTCCACTTT
CASSPGTAYNSPLHF
>-|-|TRBJ2-1|TRBV18
TGTGCCAGCTCACAGTACACCGACAATGAGCAGTTCTTC
CASSQYTDNEQFF
>-|-|TRBJ2-3|TRBV27
TGTGCCAGCAGTTTATTTCCCCCCGAGGGAGTCACAGATACGCAGTATTTT
CASSLFPPEGVTDTQYF
>-|-|TRBJ1-2|TRBV28
TGTGCCAGCTTCTCCAGCCATCCAGGGGGCTACACCTTC
CASFSSHPGGYTF
>-|once|TRBJ1-1|TRBV10-1
TGCGCCAGCAGTCAGGGTTATAAGACTGAAGCTTTCTTT
CASSQGYKTEAFF
>TRBD1|few|TRBJ1-3|TRBV7-3
TGTGCCAGCAGCCCACGAGGGGGCGTAGGAAACACCATATATTTT
CASSPRGGVGNTIYF
>-|-|TRBJ2-3|TRBV9
TGTGCCAGCAGCACCAGCGCTAGCGCAGATACGCAGTATTTT
CASSTSASADTQYF
>TRBD2|-|TRBJ2-7|TRBV30
TGTGCCTGGAGTGTAGGAACTAGCGGGACGTACCCCCCCTACGAGCAGTACTTC
CAWSVGTSGTYPPYEQYF
>TRBD1|once|TRBJ1-5|TRBV23-1
TGCGCCAGCAGTAACAGGGGAGGACAGGGGGCCGGAGGGAGCAATCAGCCCCAGCATTTT
CASSNRGGQGAGGSNQPQHF
>TRBD2|-|TRBJ2-3|TRBV10-3
TGTGCCATCAGCTCCTCTAGCGGGGGAGTCACAGATACGCAGTATTTT
CAISSSSGGVTDTQYF
>TRBD1|-|TRBJ1-3|TRBV27
TGTGCCAGCAGTCCCAGGGGGCCAGGAAACACCATATATTTT
CASSPRGPGNTIYF
>TRBD2|-|TRBJ2-1|TRBV7-3
TGTGCCAGCAGTGGGGGTTGGACTAGCGGGAGTCGGGGCTCCTACAATGAGCAGTTCTTC
CASSGGWTSGSRGSYNEQFF
>-|-|TRBJ2-7|TRBV9
TGTGCCAGCAGCGTAGGTCTTGATCACGGTCCCTACGAGCAGTACTTC
CASSVGLDHGPYEQYF
>-|few|TRBJ1-1|TRBV25-1
TGTGCCAGCAGTGAATCAGGAGGTTGGGGGGGAGCTTTCTTT
CASSESGGWGGAFF
>-|-|TRBJ2-2|TRBV9
TGTGCCAGCAGCGTAGCTACGGGATCCTACACCGGGGAGCTGTTTTTT
CASSVATGSYTGELFF